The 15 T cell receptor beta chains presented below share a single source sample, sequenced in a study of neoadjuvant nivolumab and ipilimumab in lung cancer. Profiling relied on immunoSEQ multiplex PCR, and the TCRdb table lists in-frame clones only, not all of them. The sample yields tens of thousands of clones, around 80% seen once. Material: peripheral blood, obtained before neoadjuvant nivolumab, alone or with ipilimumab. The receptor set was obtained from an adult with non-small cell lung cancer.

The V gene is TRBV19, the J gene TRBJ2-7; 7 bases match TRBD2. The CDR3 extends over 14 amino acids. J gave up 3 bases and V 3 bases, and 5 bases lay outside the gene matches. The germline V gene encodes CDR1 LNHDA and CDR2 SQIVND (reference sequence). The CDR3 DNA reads TGTGCCAGTAGTATGATGGGGGGGTACTACGAGCAGTACTTC. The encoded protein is CASSMMGGYYEQYF.

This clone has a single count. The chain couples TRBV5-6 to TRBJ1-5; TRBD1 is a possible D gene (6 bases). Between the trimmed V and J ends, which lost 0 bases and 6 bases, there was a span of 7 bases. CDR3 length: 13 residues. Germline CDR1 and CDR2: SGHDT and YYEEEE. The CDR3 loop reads CASSLDRVQPQHF. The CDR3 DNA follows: TGTGCCAGCAGCTTGGACAGGGTTCAGCCCCAGCATTTT. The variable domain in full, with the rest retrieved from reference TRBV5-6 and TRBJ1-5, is DAGVTQSPTHLIKTRGQQVTLRCSPKSGHDTVSWYQQALGQGPQFIFQYYEEEERQRGNFPDRFSGHQFPNYSSELNVNALLLGDSALYLCASSLDRVQPQHFGDGTRLSIL.

The CDR3 region is CASSLGGGRDGYTF. CDR3 nucleotides: TGTGCCAGCAGCTTAGGGGGGGGGCGTGATGGCTACACCTTC. The chain couples TRBV7-2 to TRBJ1-2, with D perhaps TRBD1 (6 bases). Looked up from germline, CDR1 is SGHTA and CDR2 is FQGNSA. CDR3 length: 14 amino acids. The V and J ends lost 1 base and 6 bases respectively, with 12 bases between them. Supplemented by reference TRBV7-2 and TRBJ1-2, the full variable domain reads GAGVSQSPSNKVTEKGKDVELRCDPISGHTALYWYRQSLGQGLEFLIYFQGNSAPDKSGLPSDRFSAERTGGSVSTLTIQRTQQEDSAVYLCASSLGGGRDGYTFGSGTRLTVV.

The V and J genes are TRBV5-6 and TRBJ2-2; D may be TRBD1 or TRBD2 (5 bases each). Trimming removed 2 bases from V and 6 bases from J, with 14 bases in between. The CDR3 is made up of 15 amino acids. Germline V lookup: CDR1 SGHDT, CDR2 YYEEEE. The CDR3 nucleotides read TGTGCCAGCAGCTTAGATATCGGGGCAGCCGGGGAGCTGTTTTTT. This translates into CASSLDIGAAGELFF.

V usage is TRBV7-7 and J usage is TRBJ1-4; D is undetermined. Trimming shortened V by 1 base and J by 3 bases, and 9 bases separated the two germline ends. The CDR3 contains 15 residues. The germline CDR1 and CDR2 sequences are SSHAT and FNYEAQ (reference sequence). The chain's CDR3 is CASSLERASNEKLFF. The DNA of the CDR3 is TGTGCCAGCAGCTTAGAGAGGGCATCTAATGAAAAACTGTTTTTT.

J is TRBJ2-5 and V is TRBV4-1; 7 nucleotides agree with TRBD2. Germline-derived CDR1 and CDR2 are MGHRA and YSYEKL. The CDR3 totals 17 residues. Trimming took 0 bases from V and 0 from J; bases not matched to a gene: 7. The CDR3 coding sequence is TGCGCCAGCAGCCAAGAACGTTTGCGGGGGTACCAAGAGACCCAGTACTTC. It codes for CASSQERLRGYQETQYF.

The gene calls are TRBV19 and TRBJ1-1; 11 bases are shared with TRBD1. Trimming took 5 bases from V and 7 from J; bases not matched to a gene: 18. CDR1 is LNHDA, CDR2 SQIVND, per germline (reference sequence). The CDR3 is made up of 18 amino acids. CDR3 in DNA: TGTGCCAGTAGTCTCGCTCGGCCGGGACAGGGGGTAGAGGGTGAAGCTTTCTTT. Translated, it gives CASSLARPGQGVEGEAFF.

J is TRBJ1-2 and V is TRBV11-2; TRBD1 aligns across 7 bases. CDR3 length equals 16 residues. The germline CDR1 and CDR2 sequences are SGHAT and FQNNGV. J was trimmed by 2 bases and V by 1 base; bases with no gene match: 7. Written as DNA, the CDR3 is TGTGCCAGCAGCTTAGCCCCAGGGGGGCCCAACTATGGCTACACCTTC. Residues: CASSLAPGGPNYGYTF.

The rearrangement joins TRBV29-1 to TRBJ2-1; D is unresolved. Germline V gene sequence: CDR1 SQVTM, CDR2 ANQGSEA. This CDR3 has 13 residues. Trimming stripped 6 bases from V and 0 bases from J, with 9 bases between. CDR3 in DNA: TGCAGCGTCTCGACGTCCTCCTACAATGAGCAGTTCTTC. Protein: CSVSTSSYNEQFF.

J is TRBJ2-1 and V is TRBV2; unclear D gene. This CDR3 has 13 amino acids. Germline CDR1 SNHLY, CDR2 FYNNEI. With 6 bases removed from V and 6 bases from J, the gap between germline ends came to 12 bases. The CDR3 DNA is TGTGCCAGCAGCATATTACTCGGCAATGAGCAGTTCTTC. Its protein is CASSILLGNEQFF.

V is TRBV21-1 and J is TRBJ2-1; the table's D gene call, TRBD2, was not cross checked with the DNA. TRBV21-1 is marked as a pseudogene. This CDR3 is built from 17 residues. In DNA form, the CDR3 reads TGTGCCAGCAGCAAAGGCGTGACTCGGAGCTCCTACAATGAGCAGTTCTTC. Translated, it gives CASSKGVTRSSYNEQFF.

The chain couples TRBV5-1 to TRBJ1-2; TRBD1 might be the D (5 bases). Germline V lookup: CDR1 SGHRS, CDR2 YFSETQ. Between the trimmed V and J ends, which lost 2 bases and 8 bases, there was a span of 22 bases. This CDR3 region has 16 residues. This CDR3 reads CASSFDWFGAQSGYTF. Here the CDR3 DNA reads TGCGCCAGCAGCTTTGATTGGTTCGGGGCACAATCCGGCTACACCTTC.

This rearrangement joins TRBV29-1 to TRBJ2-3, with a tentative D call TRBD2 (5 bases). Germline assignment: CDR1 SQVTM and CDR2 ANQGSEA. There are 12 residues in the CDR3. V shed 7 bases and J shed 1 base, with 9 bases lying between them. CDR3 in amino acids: CSGFGGTDTQYF. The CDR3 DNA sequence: TGCAGCGGGTTCGGGGGCACAGATACGCAGTATTTT.

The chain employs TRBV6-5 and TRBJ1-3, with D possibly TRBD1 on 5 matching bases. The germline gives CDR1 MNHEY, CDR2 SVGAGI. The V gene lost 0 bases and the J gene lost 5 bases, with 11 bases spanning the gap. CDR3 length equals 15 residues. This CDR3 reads CASSYSSNRRNTIYF. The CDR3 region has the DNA TGTGCCAGCAGTTACTCAAGTAACAGGAGAAACACCATATATTTT.

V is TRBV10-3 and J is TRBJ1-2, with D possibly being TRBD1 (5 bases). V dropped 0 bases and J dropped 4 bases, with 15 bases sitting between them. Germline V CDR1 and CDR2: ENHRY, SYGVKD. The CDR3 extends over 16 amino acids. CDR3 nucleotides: TGTGCCATCAGTGAGTCCTCAAGGCAGGGAGCCTATGGCTACACCTTC. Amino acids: CAISESSRQGAYGYTF.